Below, 29 T cell receptor beta chains from the same sample are listed, as sequenced in a study of T cells in Graves' hyperthyroidism and ophthalmopathy (dated by TCRdb to between 2019 and 2020). Receptors were amplified or captured by multiplex PCR. Sequencing took place on an Illumina HiSeq 2000. Amplification of TCR beta CDR3 regions was carried out from RNA transcripts. A first-round RT-PCR of the TCR CDR3 used the HTBI primer set with the Qiagen OneStep RT-PCR kit. In TCRdb, the public reads were trimmed at Q25 with fastp and aligned with MiXCR, with productive beta chains retained. Each CDR3 protein gets just one entry, which takes the most common genes and DNA from the rows behind it. Within this sample are around 380,000 distinct CDR3 sequences, with 13% of them counted one time only. The ten biggest clones cover roughly 20% of the sample. The sample comprised blood. These receptors came from a man in his thirties or forties with Graves' hyperthyroidism that later progressed to Graves' ophthalmopathy.

In the case of this clonotype: A read error may be the cause here, since a much bigger clone is one base away. The chain links TRBV28 to TRBJ1-4; 7 nucleotides align to TRBD1. CDR1 is MDHEN, CDR2 SYDVKM, per germline. The CDR3 extends over 16 amino acids. CDR3 protein: CASRQGKGSTNEKLLF. Written as DNA, the CDR3 is TGTGCCAGCAGACAGGGGAAGGGGTCAACTAATGAAAAACTGCTTTTT. The full variable domain, its missing parts supplied by reference TRBV28 and TRBJ1-4, is DVKVTQSSRYLVKRTGEKVFLECVQDMDHENMFWYRQDPGLGLRLIYFSYDVKMKEKGDIPEGYSVSREKKERFSLILESASTNQTSMYLCASRQGKGSTNEKLLFGSGTQLSVL.

This clonotype was picked up many times. The chain uses TRBV20-1 and TRBJ1-4; D is unresolved. Per germline, CDR1 DFQATT and CDR2 SNEGSKA (reference sequence). The length of the CDR3 is 14 residues. V was cut by 2 bases and J by 8 bases, with 15 bases left in between. The CDR3 DNA follows: TGCAGTGCTAGAAAGGATCTAGATTGGGAAAAACTGTTTTTT. Encoded protein: CSARKDLDWEKLFF.

The chain recombines TRBV29-1 with TRBJ2-5; a weak D match, TRBD2 (5 bases). There are 13 residues in the CDR3. Per the germline V gene, CDR1 is SQVTM and CDR2 is ANQGSEA. V lost 3 bases and J lost 5, with 13 bases in between. The CDR3 coding sequence is TGCAGCGTTGACTCTCCGGGATTGGAGACCCAGTACTTC. This translates into CSVDSPGLETQYF.

This clonotype appeared many times. The rearrangement joins TRBV27 to TRBJ2-1; 9 positions match TRBD1. The CDR3 sequence is 13 residues long. The V gene's germline CDR1 is MNHEY and CDR2 SMNVEV (reference sequence). The CDR3 sequence: CAAGQGPYNEQFF. In DNA, the CDR3 is TGTGCTGCGGGACAGGGCCCATACAATGAGCAGTTCTTC.

This clonotype has a handful of counts. The V and J genes are TRBV7-9 and TRBJ2-5; no clear D. V shed 4 bases and J shed 5 bases, with 17 bases lying between them. CDR3 length equals 15 residues. CDR1 is SEHNR, CDR2 FQNEAQ, per germline (reference sequence). CDR3 loop: CASSSHRSHGETQYF. As DNA, the CDR3 is TGTGCCAGCAGCTCCCACCGGAGTCATGGGGAGACCCAGTACTTC.

This clonotype has ten or more counts. J is TRBJ2-3 and V is TRBV7-8; D remains ambiguous. This CDR3 region has 13 residues. Trimming took 7 bases from V and 4 from J, leaving 12 bases between them. Germline values: CDR1 SGHVS, CDR2 FQNEAQ. CDR3 coding DNA: TGTGCCAGCATCTCACGACGGGCAGATACGCAGTATTTT. Protein: CASISRRADTQYF.

A few counts support this clonotype. The rearrangement links TRBV7-9 to TRBJ1-1; no definite D call. Per the germline V gene, CDR1 is SEHNR and CDR2 is FQNEAQ (reference sequence). Trimming took off 4 bases at V and 8 bases at J, with 8 bases between the two ends. The CDR3 runs 11 residues. The CDR3 is CASSWLKEAFF. The DNA of the CDR3 is TGTGCCAGCAGCTGGCTGAAAGAAGCTTTCTTT.

This clonotype has at least ten counts. This chain uses TRBV6-1 with TRBJ2-7; D may be TRBD2 (5 bases). The CDR3 runs 15 residues. Per germline, CDR1 MNHNS and CDR2 SASEGT. V lost 7 bases, J lost 1 base, and 17 bases lay in between. The CDR3 here is CASNIEGWISYEQYF. In nucleotides, the CDR3 is TGTGCCAGCAATATAGAGGGCTGGATTTCCTACGAGCAGTACTTC.

This clonotype was detected once. This clone may be a read error of a much larger clone one base away. The rearrangement uses TRBV12-3 or TRBV12-4 and TRBJ2-4; 8 bases are shared with TRBD1. The length of the CDR3 is 16 residues. The V segment lost 8 bases and the J segment 2 bases; nucleotides outside the gene matches: 11. CDR3 amino acids: CASGPWTGKTKNIQYF. CDR3 coding DNA: TGTGCCAGCGGACCCTGGACAGGGAAAACCAAAAACATTCAGTACTTC.

This clonotype has ten or more counts. The V gene is TRBV2, the J gene TRBJ2-2; TRBD2 agrees at 12 bases. After removal of 3 bases from V and 6 bases from J, the junction contained 2 bases not matched to a gene. This CDR3 has 15 residues. CDR1 and CDR2 (germline): SNHLY, FYNNEI. The CDR3 sequence is CASSDSSGGAGELFF. The CDR3 coding sequence is TGTGCCAGCAGTGATTCTAGCGGGGGGGCCGGGGAGCTGTTTTTT.

The V gene is TRBV12-3 or TRBV12-4, the J gene TRBJ2-5, with TRBD2 identical over 9 bases. There are 16 residues in the CDR3. The V and J ends lost 3 bases and 1 base, in that order; junction bases with no gene match: 6. The CDR3: CASSLGGGGVQETQYF. DNA of the CDR3: TGTGCCAGCAGTTTGGGCGGCGGGGGGGTCCAAGAGACCCAGTACTTC.

This chain uses TRBV28 with TRBJ2-5, with TRBD1 as a possible D gene (6 bases). V gave up 6 bases and J gave up 5 bases, with 16 bases separating them. From germline, CDR1 is MDHEN and CDR2 SYDVKM. The CDR3 length is 14 residues. CDR3 residues: CASRFAGDRETQYF. CDR3 DNA sequence: TGTGCCAGCAGGTTTGCAGGGGATAGGGAGACCCAGTACTTC.

This clonotype has a handful of counts. This chain links TRBV6-1 with TRBJ1-6; 8 bases match TRBD1. Germline V lookup: CDR1 MNHNS, CDR2 SASEGT. The CDR3 runs 15 residues. V dropped 1 base and J dropped 9; count of bases not matched to a gene: 5. The CDR3, as DNA: TGTGCCAGCAGTGAAGGAGGACAGGGATCTTCACCCCTCCACTTT. Protein sequence: CASSEGGQGSSPLHF.

This clonotype turned up a few times. This chain links TRBV9 with TRBJ2-2; 9 bases map to TRBD1. Germline V gene data show CDR1 as SGDLS and CDR2 as YYNGEE. The CDR3 runs to 16 residues. Unmatched junction bases numbered 8, after V lost 4 bases and J lost 4 bases. CDR3: CASSPIHRGLTGELFF. The DNA for the CDR3 is TGTGCCAGCAGCCCAATTCACAGGGGGCTCACCGGGGAGCTGTTTTTT. Drawing the rest from reference TRBV9 and TRBJ2-2, the complete variable domain is DSGVTQTPKHLITATGQRVTLRCSPRSGDLSVYWYQQSLDQGLQFLIQYYNGEERAKGNILERFSAQQFPDLHSELNLSSLELGDSALYFCASSPIHRGLTGELFFGEGSRLTVL.

This clonotype was detected a few times. The chain recombines TRBV29-1 with TRBJ1-1; D call uncertain. This CDR3 is 13 amino acids long. In germline, CDR1 is SQVTM, CDR2 ANQGSEA. Trimming took 4 bases from V and 0 from J, leaving 9 bases between them. The CDR3 sequence: CSVVLQLNTEAFF. The CDR3 nucleotides read TGCAGCGTTGTTCTACAGTTGAACACTGAAGCTTTCTTT.

This clonotype was seen at least ten times. The rearrangement uses TRBV20-1 and TRBJ1-5, with D unresolved. V was shortened by 7 bases and J by 7 bases, with 14 bases between the two germline ends. The CDR3 is 12 amino acids. The V gene's germline CDR1 is DFQATT and CDR2 SNEGSKA (reference sequence). The CDR3 DNA follows: TGCAGTGTCGACCGGACGTCCCAGCCCCAGCATTTT. As protein: CSVDRTSQPQHF.

A note on this clonotype: A clone one base away is much larger, so this may be a read error. The J gene is TRBJ1-1, the V gene TRBV9; no definite D call. The CDR3 length is 14 residues. The V and J ends lost 5 bases and 4 bases respectively, with 15 bases between them. Germline CDR1 is SGDLS and CDR2 is YYNGEE. CDR3: CASSSALSTTEAFF. The CDR3 DNA is TGTGCCAGCAGTAGCGCGCTTTCCACCACTGAAGCTTTCTTT.

The sample holds many counts of this clonotype. The CDR3 DNA reads TGCGCCAGCAGCCAGGCCCCCTCTCCTAACAATGAGCAGTTCTTC. Its protein product is CASSQAPSPNNEQFF. The rearrangement uses TRBV5-1 and TRBJ2-1; no definite D call. V was trimmed by 4 bases and J by 5 bases, leaving 16 bases between them. This CDR3 is 15 amino acids long. Germline-derived CDR1 and CDR2 are SGHRS and YFSETQ.

The sample holds many counts of this clonotype. The V gene is TRBV6-2 or TRBV6-3, the J gene TRBJ1-2; weak D call: TRBD1 (5 bases). This CDR3 region has 13 residues. Between the trimmed V and J ends, which lost 4 bases and 4 bases, there was a span of 10 bases. The germline gives CDR1 MNHEY, CDR2 SVGEGT. The CDR3 loop is CASSWDVSYGYTF. CDR3 DNA sequence: TGTGCCAGCAGTTGGGACGTAAGCTATGGCTACACCTTC.

This clonotype has just a few counts. V gene TRBV20-1 combines with J gene TRBJ1-5; D not resolved. The germline CDR1 and CDR2 sequences are DFQATT and SNEGSKA (reference sequence). The CDR3 length is 13 residues. V was pared by 7 bases and J by 4 bases, with 14 bases between. CDR3 region: CSGEGSQNQPQHF. The CDR3 DNA reads TGCAGTGGGGAGGGCAGCCAAAATCAGCCCCAGCATTTT.

The rearrangement joins TRBV24-1 to TRBJ2-1; D may correspond to TRBD1 or TRBD2 (6 bases each). Deletions cut 1 base from V and 7 bases from J, with 13 bases between. This CDR3 spans 15 amino acids. The germline V gene encodes CDR1 KGHDR and CDR2 SFDVKD. The CDR3 DNA is TGTGCCACCAGTGATTTAGAGGGGGGAACGAATGAGCAGTTCTTC. Translating it yields CATSDLEGGTNEQFF.

This clonotype was observed many times. V and J are TRBV20-1 and TRBJ1-1; D not certain. The CDR3 has 15 amino acids. Trimming stripped 2 bases from V and 1 base from J, with 14 bases between. Germline CDR1 and CDR2: DFQATT and SNEGSKA (reference sequence). CDR3 protein: CSARSLNRPNTEAFF. The CDR3 nucleotides read TGCAGTGCTAGATCTCTCAACAGACCGAACACTGAAGCTTTCTTT.

This clonotype showed up many times. The chain joins TRBV11-3 to TRBJ1-6; 7 bases map to TRBD1. J was trimmed by 0 bases and V by 5 bases; bases with no gene match: 7. This CDR3 has 17 amino acids. CDR1 and CDR2 (germline): SGHNT, YENEEA. The CDR3 nucleotides read TGTGCCAGCAGCGACCCAGGGGGGAGCTCCTATAATTCACCCCTCCACTTT. Its translation: CASSDPGGSSYNSPLHF.

A note on this clonotype: A much larger clone sits a single nucleotide away, making a read error possible. This chain joins TRBV11-1 and TRBJ1-3; D not certain. The V gene lost 5 bases and the J gene lost 4 bases, with 12 bases spanning the gap. The length of the CDR3 is 14 residues. Germline V gives CDR1 SGHAT, CDR2 FQDESV (reference sequence). CDR3 region: CASSERIVGNTIYF. For the CDR3, the DNA is TGTGCCAGCAGCGAGAGGATCGTCGGAAACACCATATATTTT.

This clonotype appeared many times. The J gene is TRBJ2-3, the V gene TRBV12-3 or TRBV12-4; no firm D call. CDR3 length: 14 amino acids. Trimming stripped 5 bases from V and 4 bases from J, with 13 bases between. The CDR3 is CASSPHGYPDTQYF. Here the CDR3 DNA reads TGTGCCAGCAGTCCCCACGGGTACCCAGATACGCAGTATTTT.

The sample holds a few counts of this clonotype. The gene calls are TRBV7-2 and TRBJ1-6, with D perhaps TRBD1 (5 bases). The CDR3 length is 14 residues. V was pared by 1 base and J by 14 bases, with 15 bases between. Germline lookup yields CDR1 SGHTA and CDR2 FQGNSA. The CDR3 bases are TGTGCCAGCAGCTTAGGCGGGGCAGGTCCAACCCTCCACTTT. It encodes CASSLGGAGPTLHF.

This clonotype was detected ten times or more. The gene calls are TRBV10-3 and TRBJ2-7; 11 positions agree with TRBD2. The CDR3 consists of 14 residues. Unmatched junction bases numbered 6, after V lost 6 bases and J lost 5 bases. CDR1 is ENHRY, CDR2 SYGVKD, per germline. CDR3 DNA: TGTGCCATCAGCTTAGCGGGGGGGATCAACGAGCAGTACTTC. This gives the protein CAISLAGGINEQYF.

Ten or more counts support this clonotype. The CDR3 here is CASSSMVGVYSNQPQHF. DNA of the CDR3: TGCGCCAGCAGCTCAATGGTAGGGGTGTATAGCAATCAGCCCCAGCATTTT. J is TRBJ1-5 and V is TRBV5-1, with D possibly being TRBD1 (5 bases). The germline gives CDR1 SGHRS, CDR2 YFSETQ. Trimming removed 3 bases at V and 0 bases at J, with 16 bases between. This CDR3 has 17 residues.

This clonotype showed up just a few times. The chain carries TRBV5-6 and TRBJ2-5, with D possibly matching TRBD1 (6 bases). This CDR3 region has 13 residues. With 0 bases removed from V and 7 bases from J, the gap between germline ends came to 10 bases. Germline V gives CDR1 SGHDT, CDR2 YYEEEE. The CDR3: CASSLGGQSTQYF. Here the CDR3 DNA reads TGTGCCAGCAGCTTGGGGGGGCAATCGACCCAGTACTTC. Looking up the rest from reference TRBV5-6 and TRBJ2-5 gives the full variable domain: DAGVTQSPTHLIKTRGQQVTLRCSPKSGHDTVSWYQQALGQGPQFIFQYYEEEERQRGNFPDRFSGHQFPNYSSELNVNALLLGDSALYLCASSLGGQSTQYFGPGTRLLVL.